This TCR beta chain was sequenced for a study of siplizumab effects on memory and regulatory T cells. This CDR3 comprises 15 residues. Germline-derived CDR1 and CDR2 are MNHNY and SVGAGI (reference sequence). Trimming removed 8 bases from V and 1 base from J, with 15 bases in between. This table comes from immunoSEQ multiplex PCR, and its TCRdb copy is limited to in-frame clones, with some not included. The table shows about 69,000 clones, with 88% occurring only once. This rearrangement joins TRBV6-6 to TRBJ1-5; a possible D gene is TRBD1 (6 bases). Specimen: Tregs sorted from blood. The TCR originated in a human donor in good health. The CDR3 region has the DNA TGTGCCAGCCGAGGGGGGAGGGGGAGCAATCAGCCCCAGCATTTT. Its protein product is CASRGGRGSNQPQHF.